This is a list of T cell receptor beta chains from one sample in a study of OX40 agonist ivuxolimab in advanced cancers. Repertoires were generated with immunoSEQ multiplex PCR, while TCRdb's copy carries only in-frame clones and drops some. The sample carries 45,000 to 65,000 clones, more than 65% recorded once. Sequencing was performed on CD4+ or CD8+ T cells sorted from blood, taken in a trial of the OX40 agonist ivuxolimab. The receptors originated from an adult with an advanced solid tumor such as melanoma, head and neck, liver or kidney cancer. Each CDR3 is given with its conserved first and last residue. Each record gives: clone size, V gene, D gene, J gene, CDR3 protein, CDR3 DNA. D genes are given only for firm matches. Where a row states a size, it is once, few, many or the class of an expanded clone; other rows omit it.

clone size: -
V gene: TRBV5-1
D gene: -
J gene: TRBJ2-5
CDR3 protein: CASRSSRGNQETQYF
CDR3 DNA: TGCGCCAGCAGATCATCCCGGGGGAACCAAGAGACCCAGTACTTC

clone size: -
V gene: TRBV4-2
D gene: TRBD1
J gene: TRBJ2-7
CDR3 protein: CASSPGQGYYEQYF
CDR3 DNA: TGTGCCAGCAGCCCGGGACAGGGTTACTACGAGCAGTACTTC

clone size: -
V gene: TRBV19
D gene: -
J gene: TRBJ1-4
CDR3 protein: CASKPGGFEKLFF
CDR3 DNA: TGTGCCAGTAAACCCGGGGGGTTTGAAAAACTGTTTTTT

clone size: -
V gene: TRBV10-3
D gene: -
J gene: TRBJ2-1
CDR3 protein: CAISDVDDYNEQFF
CDR3 DNA: TGTGCCATCAGTGACGTGGACGACTACAATGAGCAGTTCTTC

clone size: -
V gene: TRBV2
D gene: -
J gene: TRBJ2-3
CDR3 protein: CASRSVAGRTDTQYF
CDR3 DNA: TGTGCCAGCAGATCCGTGGCGGGAAGGACAGATACGCAGTATTTT

clone size: -
V gene: TRBV27
D gene: TRBD2
J gene: TRBJ2-5
CDR3 protein: CASSFAGRAETQYF
CDR3 DNA: TGTGCCAGCAGTTTCGCAGGGAGGGCGGAGACCCAGTACTTC

clone size: -
V gene: TRBV6-6
D gene: TRBD1
J gene: TRBJ1-2
CDR3 protein: CASSWGQGRGYTF
CDR3 DNA: TGTGCCAGCAGTTGGGGACAGGGTCGCGGCTACACCTTC

clone size: -
V gene: TRBV19
D gene: -
J gene: TRBJ2-7
CDR3 protein: CASSLTVGAYEQYF
CDR3 DNA: TGTGCCAGTAGTCTCACAGTCGGGGCCTACGAGCAGTACTTC

clone size: few
V gene: TRBV11-2
D gene: TRBD1
J gene: TRBJ1-3
CDR3 protein: CASSSPSGTGTGNTIYF
CDR3 DNA: TGTGCCAGCAGCTCACCCTCCGGGACAGGGACTGGAAACACCATATATTTT

clone size: -
V gene: TRBV7-7
D gene: TRBD2
J gene: TRBJ2-1
CDR3 protein: CASSPRTSGGANEQFF
CDR3 DNA: TGTGCCAGCAGCCCGCGAACTAGCGGGGGGGCAAATGAGCAGTTCTTC

clone size: -
V gene: TRBV5-4
D gene: -
J gene: TRBJ1-2
CDR3 protein: CASSLAGRANYGYTF
CDR3 DNA: TGTGCCAGCAGCTTGGCAGGGAGAGCTAACTATGGCTACACCTTC

clone size: -
V gene: TRBV11-3
D gene: TRBD1
J gene: TRBJ2-3
CDR3 protein: CASSFIGGQVGDTQYF
CDR3 DNA: TGTGCCAGCAGTTTTATAGGGGGACAGGTGGGGGATACGCAGTATTTT

clone size: few
V gene: TRBV27
D gene: TRBD1
J gene: TRBJ2-7
CDR3 protein: CASSRGTGDYEQYF
CDR3 DNA: TGTGCCAGCAGCCGCGGGACAGGGGACTACGAGCAGTACTTC

clone size: -
V gene: TRBV5-4
D gene: -
J gene: TRBJ2-2
CDR3 protein: CASSTNWGAPGELFF
CDR3 DNA: TGTGCCAGCAGCACCAATTGGGGGGCCCCCGGGGAGCTGTTTTTT

clone size: -
V gene: TRBV27
D gene: TRBD2
J gene: TRBJ2-4
CDR3 protein: CASSSRTSGGHKNIQYF
CDR3 DNA: TGTGCCAGCAGTTCCCGGACTAGCGGGGGCCACAAAAACATTCAGTACTTC

clone size: -
V gene: TRBV27
D gene: TRBD1
J gene: TRBJ2-7
CDR3 protein: CASSLTTGGYEQYF
CDR3 DNA: TGTGCCAGCAGTCTGACGACAGGGGGCTACGAGCAGTACTTC

clone size: -
V gene: TRBV6-5
D gene: -
J gene: TRBJ1-3
CDR3 protein: CASRPRGADTIYF
CDR3 DNA: TGTGCCAGCAGACCCCGGGGGGCTGACACCATATATTTT

clone size: -
V gene: TRBV4-3
D gene: -
J gene: TRBJ1-2
CDR3 protein: CASSQDRRTTNYGYTF
CDR3 DNA: TGCGCCAGCAGCCAAGATCGTAGGACAACTAACTATGGCTACACCTTC

clone size: -
V gene: TRBV20-1
D gene: -
J gene: TRBJ2-5
CDR3 protein: CSARHQETQYF
CDR3 DNA: TGCAGTGCCCGGCACCAAGAGACCCAGTACTTC

clone size: -
V gene: TRBV6-5
D gene: TRBD2
J gene: TRBJ2-2
CDR3 protein: CASSFWTPGGTGELFF
CDR3 DNA: TGTGCCAGCAGTTTCTGGACCCCCGGGGGGACCGGGGAGCTGTTTTTT

clone size: once
V gene: TRBV11-2
D gene: -
J gene: TRBJ1-2
CDR3 protein: CASSSLTQSHGYTF
CDR3 DNA: TGTGCCAGCAGCTCCCTGACGCAGTCGCATGGCTACACCTTC

clone size: once
V gene: TRBV6-6
D gene: TRBD1
J gene: TRBJ1-1
CDR3 protein: CASSFPQGAGNTEAFF
CDR3 DNA: TGTGCCAGCAGTTTTCCTCAGGGGGCCGGGAACACTGAAGCTTTCTTT

clone size: once
V gene: TRBV5-4
D gene: -
J gene: TRBJ1-2
CDR3 protein: CASSLAGSNYGYTF
CDR3 DNA: TGTGCCAGCAGCTTGGCTGGGTCTAACTATGGCTACACCTTC

clone size: -
V gene: TRBV2
D gene: TRBD1
J gene: TRBJ2-2
CDR3 protein: CASRERQGAGTGELFF
CDR3 DNA: TGTGCCAGCAGGGAGAGACAGGGGGCAGGGACCGGGGAGCTGTTTTTT

clone size: once
V gene: TRBV5-4
D gene: TRBD1
J gene: TRBJ1-2
CDR3 protein: CASSFRQGAGGYTF
CDR3 DNA: TGTGCCAGCAGCTTCCGTCAGGGGGCGGGTGGCTACACCTTC

clone size: -
V gene: TRBV6-6
D gene: -
J gene: TRBJ1-1
CDR3 protein: CASRQGQITEAFF
CDR3 DNA: TGTGCCAGCAGGCAAGGACAGATCACTGAAGCTTTCTTT

clone size: -
V gene: TRBV2
D gene: -
J gene: TRBJ2-5
CDR3 protein: CASSESPTGQETQYF
CDR3 DNA: TGTGCCAGCAGTGAAAGCCCGACAGGCCAAGAGACCCAGTACTTC

clone size: -
V gene: TRBV6-5
D gene: -
J gene: TRBJ2-7
CDR3 protein: CASRGRVSREQYF
CDR3 DNA: TGTGCCAGCAGGGGGAGAGTTAGTCGCGAGCAGTACTTC

clone size: -
V gene: TRBV4-3
D gene: -
J gene: TRBJ2-7
CDR3 protein: CASSQGWTFYEQYF
CDR3 DNA: TGCGCCAGCAGCCAAGGTTGGACCTTCTACGAGCAGTACTTC

clone size: -
V gene: TRBV25-1
D gene: -
J gene: TRBJ1-6
CDR3 protein: CASSDTGNYSPLHF
CDR3 DNA: TGTGCCAGCAGTGACACAGGGAATTATTCACCCCTCCACTTT

clone size: -
V gene: TRBV5-4
D gene: -
J gene: TRBJ2-5
CDR3 protein: CASSLDQETQYF
CDR3 DNA: TGTGCCAGCAGCTTGGATCAAGAGACCCAGTACTTC

clone size: -
V gene: TRBV27
D gene: TRBD2
J gene: TRBJ2-3
CDR3 protein: CASSTDQLAGNTDTQYF
CDR3 DNA: TGTGCCAGCAGTACAGACCAGCTAGCGGGAAACACAGATACGCAGTATTTT

clone size: -
V gene: TRBV2
D gene: TRBD1
J gene: TRBJ1-6
CDR3 protein: CASSQRQGNNSPLHF
CDR3 DNA: TGTGCCAGCAGTCAACGACAGGGAAATAATTCACCCCTCCACTTT

clone size: -
V gene: TRBV7-8
D gene: TRBD1
J gene: TRBJ1-5
CDR3 protein: CASSKSIRGRNQPQHF
CDR3 DNA: TGTGCCAGCAGCAAATCGATCAGGGGGCGCAATCAGCCCCAGCATTTT

clone size: -
V gene: TRBV4-3
D gene: TRBD1
J gene: TRBJ2-2
CDR3 protein: CASSPGQMFNTGELFF
CDR3 DNA: TGCGCCAGCAGCCCGGGACAGATGTTTAACACCGGGGAGCTGTTTTTT

clone size: -
V gene: TRBV19
D gene: -
J gene: TRBJ1-2
CDR3 protein: CASSIGGGANYGYTF
CDR3 DNA: TGTGCCAGTAGTATCGGCGGCGGAGCTAACTATGGCTACACCTTC

clone size: few
V gene: TRBV6-6
D gene: TRBD1
J gene: TRBJ1-3
CDR3 protein: CASRQGAGGNTIYF
CDR3 DNA: TGTGCCAGCAGACAGGGGGCTGGTGGAAACACCATATATTTT

clone size: -
V gene: TRBV6-1
D gene: TRBD1
J gene: TRBJ1-2
CDR3 protein: CASSEGQGASYGYTF
CDR3 DNA: TGTGCCAGCAGTGAAGGACAGGGGGCAAGCTATGGCTACACCTTC

clone size: -
V gene: TRBV28
D gene: -
J gene: TRBJ1-5
CDR3 protein: CASSPRQGSQPQHF
CDR3 DNA: TGTGCCAGCAGCCCACGGCAGGGGTCTCAGCCCCAGCATTTT

clone size: -
V gene: TRBV15
D gene: TRBD2
J gene: TRBJ2-7
CDR3 protein: CATSRVEASGNEQYF
CDR3 DNA: TGTGCCACCAGCAGAGTGGAGGCCAGCGGGAACGAGCAGTACTTC

clone size: -
V gene: TRBV18
D gene: -
J gene: TRBJ2-1
CDR3 protein: CASSPRGHNEQFF
CDR3 DNA: TGTGCCAGCTCGCCCCGGGGTCACAATGAGCAGTTCTTC

clone size: -
V gene: TRBV5-1
D gene: -
J gene: TRBJ1-1
CDR3 protein: CASSPTDGGAYTEAFF
CDR3 DNA: TGCGCCAGCAGCCCGACGGACGGCGGAGCCTACACTGAAGCTTTCTTT

clone size: medium-sized
V gene: TRBV4-2
D gene: -
J gene: TRBJ2-7
CDR3 protein: CASSQAQKAYEQYF
CDR3 DNA: TGTGCCAGCAGCCAAGCTCAGAAAGCCTACGAGCAGTACTTC

clone size: -
V gene: TRBV11-2
D gene: TRBD2
J gene: TRBJ2-3
CDR3 protein: CASSLGGSASGGGTQYF
CDR3 DNA: TGTGCCAGCAGCTTAGGAGGTTCGGCTAGCGGGGGGGGTACGCAGTATTTT

clone size: -
V gene: TRBV5-4
D gene: -
J gene: TRBJ1-1
CDR3 protein: CASSLGVRANAEAFF
CDR3 DNA: TGTGCCAGCAGCTTGGGCGTGAGGGCGAACGCTGAAGCTTTCTTT

clone size: -
V gene: TRBV18
D gene: -
J gene: TRBJ2-1
CDR3 protein: CASSRDRSSYNEQFF
CDR3 DNA: TGTGCCAGCTCACGGGACCGGAGCTCCTACAATGAGCAGTTCTTC

clone size: -
V gene: TRBV5-5
D gene: TRBD1
J gene: TRBJ2-2
CDR3 protein: CASSSWTGGSRNTGELFF
CDR3 DNA: TGTGCCAGCAGCTCGTGGACAGGGGGCTCTAGAAACACCGGGGAGCTGTTTTTT

clone size: -
V gene: TRBV13
D gene: TRBD2
J gene: TRBJ2-7
CDR3 protein: CASSLGPRASGGVYEQYF
CDR3 DNA: TGTGCCAGCAGCTTAGGCCCCAGGGCTAGCGGGGGGGTCTACGAGCAGTACTTC

clone size: -
V gene: TRBV7-9
D gene: -
J gene: TRBJ2-7
CDR3 protein: CASVLRGENEQYF
CDR3 DNA: TGTGCCAGCGTCTTGAGGGGGGAGAACGAGCAGTACTTC